This T cell receptor (beta chain) comes out of a study of technical replicates of blood from several donors. There are 15 residues in the CDR3. Germline V gives CDR1 LNHDA, CDR2 SQIVND (reference sequence). The ends lost 10 bases at V and 0 bases at J; junction bases unmatched: 10. Using immunoSEQ multiplex PCR, the repertoire was profiled, and TCRdb retains in-frame clones only, with some absent. The table lists about 70,000 clones, approximately 95% of them singletons, with 0.25% in the top ten. Sequencing was done on a sample of T cells isolated from PBMCs. This TCR was sampled from a human donor in good health. The chain combines TRBV19 with TRBJ2-3; the match to TRBD2 covers 7 bases. In DNA, the CDR3 is TGTGCCACCCAGACTAGCCTCCTTAGCACAGATACGCAGTATTTT. Its protein product is CATQTSLLSTDTQYF.